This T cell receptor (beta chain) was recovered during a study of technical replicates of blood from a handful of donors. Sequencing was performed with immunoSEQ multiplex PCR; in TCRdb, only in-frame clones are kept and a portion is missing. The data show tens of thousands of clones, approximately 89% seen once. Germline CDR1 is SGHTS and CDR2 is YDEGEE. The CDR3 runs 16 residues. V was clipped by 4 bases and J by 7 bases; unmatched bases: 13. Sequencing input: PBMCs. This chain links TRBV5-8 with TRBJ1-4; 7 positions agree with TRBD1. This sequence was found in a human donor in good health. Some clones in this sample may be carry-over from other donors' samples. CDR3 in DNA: TGTGCCAGCAGCGCCACAGGGGATGGAGTGAGTGAAAAACTGTTTTTT. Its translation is CASSATGDGVSEKLFF.